The present entry profiles one T cell receptor (beta chain) with its context. The antigen remains undetermined. The donors formed part of the roughly 110-subject validation cohort, distinct from the roughly 630-subject first cohort. With 5 bases removed from V and 9 bases from J, the gap between germline ends came to 16 bases. The germline V gene encodes CDR1 SGHVS and CDR2 FNYEAQ. The CDR3 spans 13 residues. This sample is part of a study of cytomegalovirus exposure and HLA in healthy donors. Findings of the study overall: Cytomegalovirus status was reportedly diagnosed by the classifier with high sensitivity and specificity. Subsequent analysis found a tendency for first-cohort TCR clusters to co-occur within the 95 to 150 validation repertoires. The study put 150 to 200 TCR beta chains on its list as cytomegalovirus-associated.

Generated by immunoSEQ multiplex PCR, the TCRdb table keeps only in-frame clones and is missing some. The data contain some 130,000 clones, approximately 82% of them seen just once; the ten biggest clones take up 25% to 30%. This receptor was obtained from a man aged 25-40 years in good health and CMV-seropositive. The specimen sequenced was PBMCs. V gene TRBV7-6 combines with J gene TRBJ2-5; D is possibly TRBD2 (5 bases). The DNA of the CDR3 is TGTGCCAGCAGCCCCCACCCCAAGAGGGCCCAGTACTTC. It specifies CASSPHPKRAQYF.